This entry concerns a single T cell receptor (beta chain). V gave up 5 bases and J gave up 3 bases, with 15 bases separating them. There are 15 residues in the CDR3. The germline gives CDR1 SGHVS, CDR2 FQNEAQ. Regions amplified from RNA transcripts were the TCR beta CDR3 regions. First-round RT-PCR targeting the TCR CDR3 was performed with the HTBI primer set. TCRdb reprocessed the multiplex PCR reads with MiXCR, giving one entry per CDR3 protein. This table has a few hundred thousand distinct CDR3 sequences, approximately 13% appearing once. The record originates from a study of T cells in Graves' hyperthyroidism and ophthalmopathy.

This TCR derives from a woman aged 25 to 39 with Graves' hyperthyroidism that later progressed to Graves' ophthalmopathy. The chain links TRBV7-8 to TRBJ2-3; maybe TRBD2 (5 bases). Sample: blood. CDR3 in DNA: TGTGCCAGCAGCCCTCGCCCCCGGGGTACAGATACGCAGTATTTT. Its protein product is CASSPRPRGTDTQYF.